What follows are 20 T cell receptor beta chains derived from one specimen sequenced in a study of blood T cells in healthy people across ages. A second PCR, run for roughly 7 to 11 cycles, used a sample-barcoded 5' primer plus a J-beta primer mix. TCRdb reprocessed the 5' RACE reads with MiXCR, giving one entry per CDR3 protein. Of 800,000 to 950,000 distinct CDR3 sequences detected, approximately 32% appear once; the ten largest clones hold roughly 10%. The same sample was also studied in work on T cells of mothers and their children.

Sequencing input: blood. Receptors originate from a middle-aged woman in good health.

In this sample, this clonotype turned up many times. The chain uses TRBV7-2 and TRBJ2-4; D is uncertain. Germline V lookup: CDR1 SGHTA, CDR2 FQGNSA. This CDR3 contains 11 residues. V lost 4 bases and J lost 5, with 3 bases in between. CDR3 in DNA: TGTGCCAGCAGCTCTGAAAACATTCAGTACTTC. Residues: CASSSENIQYF.

The rearrangement uses TRBV28 and TRBJ2-1, with 7 bases matching TRBD2. The CDR3 extends over 18 amino acids. CDR1 and CDR2 (germline): MDHEN, SYDVKM. The V segment lost 7 bases and the J segment 8 bases; nucleotides outside the gene matches: 23. The DNA of the CDR3 is TGTGCCAGCATGGGGCCTGGGGAGGGACGGCCAGGGAGGGATGAGCAGTTCTTC. This gives the protein CASMGPGEGRPGRDEQFF. The full variable domain, completed using reference TRBV28 and TRBJ2-1, is DVKVTQSSRYLVKRTGEKVFLECVQDMDHENMFWYRQDPGLGLRLIYFSYDVKMKEKGDIPEGYSVSREKKERFSLILESASTNQTSMYLCASMGPGEGRPGRDEQFFGPGTRLTVL.

This clonotype occurred many times. The rearrangement uses TRBV28 and TRBJ2-7; 9 nucleotides match TRBD1. CDR1 is MDHEN, CDR2 SYDVKM, per germline. Trimming cost V 1 base and J 7 bases; bases outside gene matches: 8. The CDR3 consists of 15 residues. The DNA of the CDR3 is TGTGCCAGCAGTTTATCCGGACAGGGGCCCAGGGAGCAGTACTTC. It translates to CASSLSGQGPREQYF.

V usage is TRBV18 and J usage is TRBJ2-4, with 7 bases lining up with TRBD1. The CDR3 is made up of 16 amino acids. Germline CDR1 is KGHSH and CDR2 is LQKENI. The trim removed 0 bases at V and 3 bases at J, leaving 5 bases unmatched. CDR3 loop: CASSPPRDSRKNIQYF. Here the CDR3 DNA reads TGTGCCAGCTCACCACCCCGGGACAGTCGCAAAAACATTCAGTACTTC.

This clonotype was recorded a few times. V is TRBV7-6 and J is TRBJ1-1; tentative D call: TRBD1 (5 bases). V was cut by 0 bases and J by 0 bases, with 11 bases left in between. Germline lookup yields CDR1 SGHVS and CDR2 FNYEAQ. The CDR3 runs 16 residues. The CDR3: CASSLAQAGMNTEAFF. DNA for the CDR3: TGTGCCAGCAGCTTAGCCCAGGCAGGGATGAACACTGAAGCTTTCTTT.

The V and J genes are TRBV3-1 and TRBJ1-2; 12 bases match TRBD1. Losses at the gene ends were 8 bases for V and 3 bases for J; bases not matched to a gene: 10. Germline CDR1 is LGHDT and CDR2 is YNNKEL (reference sequence). This CDR3 region has 16 residues. The CDR3 here is CASGGQGASSDYGYTF. The CDR3 coding sequence is TGTGCCAGCGGGGGACAGGGGGCTAGTAGTGACTATGGCTACACCTTC.

This chain links TRBV9 with TRBJ2-3, with a tentative D call TRBD1 (5 bases). The CDR3 has 14 residues. V lost 0 bases and J 6 bases, leaving 11 bases between the germline ends. Germline loops: CDR1 SGDLS, CDR2 YYNGEE. The CDR3 loop reads CASSVVSGSDTQYF. The CDR3 region has the DNA TGTGCCAGCAGCGTAGTATCAGGGTCGGATACGCAGTATTTT.

This clonotype was counted a few times. This chain uses TRBV5-1 with TRBJ2-1; D ambiguous. This CDR3 contains 13 residues. Trimming shortened V by 4 bases and J by 0 bases, and 5 bases separated the two germline ends. In germline, CDR1 is SGHRS, CDR2 YFSETQ. CDR3 protein: CASSLPSYNEQFF. The CDR3 nucleotides are TGCGCCAGCAGCCTACCCTCCTACAATGAGCAGTTCTTC.

This clonotype was picked up a small number of times. V and J are TRBV20-1 and TRBJ2-1; 9 bases match TRBD2. This CDR3 spans 16 amino acids. Germline assignment: CDR1 DFQATT and CDR2 SNEGSKA (reference sequence). The V gene end was trimmed by 3 bases and the J gene end by 6 bases; junction bases not matched to a gene: 12. The CDR3 is CSASRFGAGGLNEQFF. In DNA form, the CDR3 reads TGCAGTGCTAGCCGCTTCGGGGCGGGGGGGCTCAATGAGCAGTTCTTC.

This chain joins TRBV20-1 and TRBJ2-3, with 7 positions matching TRBD1. This CDR3 is built from 14 residues. CDR1 is DFQATT and CDR2 is SNEGSKA in the germline V gene (reference sequence). Unmatched junction bases numbered 8, after V lost 7 bases and J lost 1 base. The chain's CDR3 is CSGPGQSRTDTQYF. CDR3 nucleotides: TGCAGTGGCCCGGGACAGAGCCGCACAGATACGCAGTATTTT.

V is TRBV20-1 and J is TRBJ1-1; D remains unclear. The CDR3 sequence is 13 residues long. Germline-derived CDR1 and CDR2 are DFQATT and SNEGSKA (reference sequence). Trimming cost V 6 bases and J 0 bases, with 11 bases left between them. The CDR3 is CSASGPMNTEAFF. Here the CDR3 DNA reads TGCAGTGCCTCGGGTCCTATGAACACTGAAGCTTTCTTT.

This clonotype was seen repeatedly, ten times or more. The CDR3 reads CSARDPLNGPSYNEQFF. For the CDR3, the DNA is TGCAGTGCTAGAGACCCCCTCAACGGGCCGAGTTACAATGAGCAGTTCTTC. The V and J genes are TRBV20-1 and TRBJ2-1; no reliable D call. From germline, CDR1 is DFQATT and CDR2 SNEGSKA (reference sequence). V was shortened by 0 bases and J by 4 bases, with 19 bases between the two germline ends. This CDR3 contains 17 residues.

V is TRBV11-2 and J is TRBJ1-2; tentatively, D is TRBD1 (5 bases). Germline CDR1 is SGHAT and CDR2 is FQNNGV. The CDR3 consists of 15 residues. V lost 4 bases, J lost 4 bases, and 16 bases lay in between. Written as DNA, the CDR3 is TGTGCCAGCAGCTCGGGGGTAGGGGAGATCTATGGCTACACCTTC. As protein: CASSSGVGEIYGYTF.

This clonotype was found a few times. V usage is TRBV9 and J usage is TRBJ2-7; D gene unclear. Germline V CDR1 and CDR2: SGDLS, YYNGEE. This CDR3 region has 11 residues. V was clipped by 3 bases and J by 7 bases, with 8 bases between them. CDR3 DNA: TGTGCCAGCAGCGACTACAATGAGCAGTACTTC. Translation: CASSDYNEQYF.

V usage is TRBV6-1 and J usage is TRBJ2-3; 11 bases are a match to TRBD2. CDR3 length: 15 residues. Germline loops: CDR1 MNHNS, CDR2 SASEGT. Trimming took 1 base from V and 6 from J; bases not matched to a gene: 3. This chain's CDR3 is CASSEVAGGPDTQYF. The CDR3, as DNA: TGTGCCAGCAGTGAAGTAGCGGGGGGGCCGGATACGCAGTATTTT.

This sequence joins TRBV7-2 and TRBJ1-5; 9 nucleotides match TRBD1. Trimming took 4 bases from V and 2 from J; bases not matched to a gene: 6. The CDR3 is 16 amino acids. Germline V gene lookup returns CDR1 SGHTA and CDR2 FQGNSA. CDR3 protein: CASSSRTGAGNQPQHF. The CDR3 DNA sequence: TGTGCCAGCAGCTCAAGGACAGGGGCGGGCAATCAGCCCCAGCATTTT.

This chain uses TRBV10-3 with TRBJ1-2, with D possibly TRBD1 on 6 matching bases. Germline V gives CDR1 ENHRY, CDR2 SYGVKD. This CDR3 is 14 amino acids long. Trimming shortened V by 4 bases and J by 0 bases, and 9 bases separated the two germline ends. The chain's CDR3 is CAISGTDTNYGYTF. The CDR3 region has the DNA TGTGCCATCAGTGGGACAGATACTAACTATGGCTACACCTTC.

In this sample, this clonotype turned up a few times. The chain joins TRBV11-2 to TRBJ2-1; 9 bases are a match to TRBD2. CDR1 is SGHAT, CDR2 FQNNGV, per germline. The CDR3 runs 20 residues. Germline trimming cut 5 bases from V and 12 bases from J; bases unmatched to any gene: 29. The CDR3 DNA is TGTGCCAGCAGCCCTCCCCCCGGGACTAGCCGCTTCCCCACCCAACAGGGGCAGTTCTTC. Residues: CASSPPPGTSRFPTQQGQFF.

This clonotype has at least ten counts. The chain employs TRBV7-8 and TRBJ2-7, with D possibly TRBD2 on 6 matching bases. Trimming took 5 bases from V and 6 from J, leaving 17 bases between them. The germline CDR1 and CDR2 sequences are SGHVS and FQNEAQ. The CDR3 spans 14 residues. The CDR3 protein is CASSLGTGDTEQYF. CDR3 DNA sequence: TGTGCCAGCAGCCTAGGGACTGGGGATACCGAGCAGTACTTC.

The rearrangement links TRBV9 to TRBJ2-5; 12 bases match TRBD2. The CDR3 sequence is 16 residues long. V shed 0 bases, J shed 2 bases, and the junction held 2 bases outside the gene matches. The germline V gene has CDR1 SGDLS and CDR2 YYNGEE. The CDR3 spells CASSVAGTSGQETQYF. The CDR3 DNA reads as TGTGCCAGCAGCGTAGCCGGGACTAGCGGGCAAGAGACCCAGTACTTC.